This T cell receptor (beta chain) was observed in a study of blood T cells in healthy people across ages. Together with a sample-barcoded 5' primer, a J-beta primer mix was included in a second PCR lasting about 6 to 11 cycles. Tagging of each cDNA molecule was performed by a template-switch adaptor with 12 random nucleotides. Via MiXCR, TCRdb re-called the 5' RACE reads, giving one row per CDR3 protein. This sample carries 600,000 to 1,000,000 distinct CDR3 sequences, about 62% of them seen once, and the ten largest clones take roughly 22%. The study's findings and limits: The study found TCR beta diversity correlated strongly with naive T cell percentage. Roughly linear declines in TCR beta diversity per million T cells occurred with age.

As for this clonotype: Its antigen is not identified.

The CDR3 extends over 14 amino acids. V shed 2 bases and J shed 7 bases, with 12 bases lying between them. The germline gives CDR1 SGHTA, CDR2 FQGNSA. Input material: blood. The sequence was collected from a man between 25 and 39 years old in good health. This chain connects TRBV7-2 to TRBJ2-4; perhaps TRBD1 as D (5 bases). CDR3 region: CASSLTRAGNIQYF. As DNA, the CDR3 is TGTGCCAGCAGCTTAACCAGGGCCGGGAACATTCAGTACTTC.